The following is a TCR beta chain sequence with its context. The data derive from a study of identifying expanded T cells in peripheral blood. V lost 3 bases to trimming and J lost 3 bases, with 16 bases between them. The length of the CDR3 is 16 residues. The germline CDR1 and CDR2 sequences are MRHNA and SNTAGT. Libraries were prepared by immunoSEQ multiplex PCR; TCRdb keeps only in-frame clonotypes and omits some of them. The sample gives roughly 81,000 clones, less than 90% of which show up once; 20% is in the top ten. This TCR was recovered from a person aged 18-70 years in good health. V is TRBV6-4 and J is TRBJ2-3; D is possibly TRBD2 (5 bases). The specimen was blood. This CDR3 reads CASSDVPGSKTDTQYF. The CDR3 DNA is TGTGCCAGCAGTGATGTTCCGGGATCGAAAACAGATACGCAGTATTTT.